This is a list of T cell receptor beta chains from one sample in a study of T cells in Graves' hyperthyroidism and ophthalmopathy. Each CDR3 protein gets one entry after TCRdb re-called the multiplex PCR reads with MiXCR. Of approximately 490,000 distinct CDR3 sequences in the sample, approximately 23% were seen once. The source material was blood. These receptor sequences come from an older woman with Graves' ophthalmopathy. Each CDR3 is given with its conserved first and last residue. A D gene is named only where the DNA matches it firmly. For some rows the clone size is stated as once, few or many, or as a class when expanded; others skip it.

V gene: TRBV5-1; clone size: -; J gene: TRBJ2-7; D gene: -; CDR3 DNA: TGCGCCAGCAGCTTGGACACCTACTACGAGCAGTACTTC; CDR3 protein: CASSLDTYYEQYF
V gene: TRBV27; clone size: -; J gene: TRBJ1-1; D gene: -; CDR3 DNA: TGTGCCAGCAGTCAAAAGGACTTATTCCGAATCACTGAAGCTTTCTTT; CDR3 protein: CASSQKDLFRITEAFF
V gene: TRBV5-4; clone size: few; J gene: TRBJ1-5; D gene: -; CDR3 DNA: TGTGCCAGCAGCGCGGGAGAGGGGAATCAGCCCCAGCATTTT; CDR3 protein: CASSAGEGNQPQHF
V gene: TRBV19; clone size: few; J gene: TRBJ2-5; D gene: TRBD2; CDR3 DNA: TGTGCCAGTAATAACGGGGGGGAGACCCAGTACTTC; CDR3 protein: CASNNGGETQYF
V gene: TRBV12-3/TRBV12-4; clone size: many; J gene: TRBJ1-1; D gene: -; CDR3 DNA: TGTGCCAGCAGTTTTGGGCTGCTGAACACTGAAGCTTTCTTT; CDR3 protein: CASSFGLLNTEAFF
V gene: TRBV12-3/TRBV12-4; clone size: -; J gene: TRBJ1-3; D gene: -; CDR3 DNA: TGTGCCAGCAGTTTACCTACCGGTGACACTGGAAACACCATATATTTT; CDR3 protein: CASSLPTGDTGNTIYF
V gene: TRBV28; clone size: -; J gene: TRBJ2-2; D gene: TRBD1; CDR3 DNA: TGTGCCAGCACCCTCGACAGGGTTCGGACCGGGGAGCTGTTTTTT; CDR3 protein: CASTLDRVRTGELFF
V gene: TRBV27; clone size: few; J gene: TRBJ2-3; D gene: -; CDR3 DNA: TGTGCCAGCAGTTTGTCCGCCTTCGGATTGTACACAGGCACAGATACGCAGTATTTT; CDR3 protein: CASSLSAFGLYTGTDTQYF
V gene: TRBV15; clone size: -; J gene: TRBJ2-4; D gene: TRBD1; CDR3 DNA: TGTGCCACCAGCAGGGGCAGACAGGGAGCCAAAAACATTCAGTACTTC; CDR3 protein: CATSRGRQGAKNIQYF
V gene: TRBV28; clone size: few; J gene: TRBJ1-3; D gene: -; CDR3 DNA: TGTGCCAGCTTCCCCCAAGTAGGCAGCACCATATATTTT; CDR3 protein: CASFPQVGSTIYF
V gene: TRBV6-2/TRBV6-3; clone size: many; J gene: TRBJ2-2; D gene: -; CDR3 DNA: TGTGCCAGCAGCTCAGACAGACTCACCGGGGAGCTGTTTTTT; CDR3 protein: CASSSDRLTGELFF
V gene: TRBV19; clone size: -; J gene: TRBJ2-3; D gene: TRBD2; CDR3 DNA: TGTGCCAGTAGTATTAGCGGGAGCTCAGATACGCAGTATTTT; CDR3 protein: CASSISGSSDTQYF
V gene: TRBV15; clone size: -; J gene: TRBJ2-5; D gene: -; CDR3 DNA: TGTGCCACCAGCAGAAACGGCCAAGAGACCCAGTACTTC; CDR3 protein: CATSRNGQETQYF
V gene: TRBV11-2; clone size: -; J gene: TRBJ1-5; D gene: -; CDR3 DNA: TGTGCCAGCAGCTTAGCCGGGGGACCTCTCCAGCATTTT; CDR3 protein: CASSLAGGPLQHF
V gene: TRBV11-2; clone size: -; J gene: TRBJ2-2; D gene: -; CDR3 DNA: TGTGCCAGCAGCTTAGTTCTCGCGAACACCGGGGAGCTGTTTTTT; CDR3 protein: CASSLVLANTGELFF
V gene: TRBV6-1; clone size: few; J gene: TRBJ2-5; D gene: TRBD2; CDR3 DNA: TGTGCCAGCAGACAGATTAGCGGGAGGGCCTTTGAGACCCAGTACTTC; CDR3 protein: CASRQISGRAFETQYF
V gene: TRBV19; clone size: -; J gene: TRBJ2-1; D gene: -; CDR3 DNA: TGTGCCGGTAGTATAGTCGAGGGCAATGAGCAGTTCTTC; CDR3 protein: CAGSIVEGNEQFF
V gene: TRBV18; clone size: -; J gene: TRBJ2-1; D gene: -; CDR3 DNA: TGTGCCAGCTCACGGGGGGAGCGGTTCACTGGTGAGCAGTTCTTC; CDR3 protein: CASSRGERFTGEQFF
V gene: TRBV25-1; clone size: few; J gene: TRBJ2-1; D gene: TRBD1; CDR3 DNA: TGTGCCAGCAGTGAATCCGGCAGGGGGCTTGGTAGTAATAATGAGCAGTTCTTC; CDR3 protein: CASSESGRGLGSNNEQFF
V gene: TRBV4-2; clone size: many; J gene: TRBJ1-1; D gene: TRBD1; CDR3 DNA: TGTGCCAGCAGCTTCCGACAGGGGAACACTGAAGCTTTCTTT; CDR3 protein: CASSFRQGNTEAFF
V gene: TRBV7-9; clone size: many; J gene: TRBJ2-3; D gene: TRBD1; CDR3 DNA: TGTGCCAGCAGCCAGGGACAGGGAGGCGCAGATACGCAGTATTTT; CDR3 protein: CASSQGQGGADTQYF
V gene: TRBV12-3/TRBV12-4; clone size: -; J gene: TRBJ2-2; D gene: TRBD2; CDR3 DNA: TGTGCCAGCAGTTTAGGAGCTAGCGGCACCGGGGAGCTGTTTTTT; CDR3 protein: CASSLGASGTGELFF
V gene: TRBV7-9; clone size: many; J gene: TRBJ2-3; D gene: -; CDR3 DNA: TGTGCCAGCAGTTTAGAGGGAACTAGCACAGATACGCAGTATTTT; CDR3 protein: CASSLEGTSTDTQYF
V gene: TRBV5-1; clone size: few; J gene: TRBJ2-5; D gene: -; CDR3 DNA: TGCGCCAGCGAATCAGGGCGGGTGGGAGAGACCCAGTACTTC; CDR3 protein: CASESGRVGETQYF
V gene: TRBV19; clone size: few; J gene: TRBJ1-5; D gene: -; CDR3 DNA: TGTGCCAGTAGTATCCCAATAGGTTCGACAGGTCATAGCAATCAGCCCCAGCATTTT; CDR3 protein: CASSIPIGSTGHSNQPQHF
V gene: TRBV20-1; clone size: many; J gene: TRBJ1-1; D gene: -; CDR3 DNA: TGCAGTGCTAGAGAACCTTCGGGGAGCACTGAAGCTTTCTTT; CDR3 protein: CSAREPSGSTEAFF
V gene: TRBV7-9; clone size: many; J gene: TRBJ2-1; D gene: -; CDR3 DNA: TGTGCCAGCAGCTCGAGTCTTTACAATGAGCAGTTCTTC; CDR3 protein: CASSSSLYNEQFF
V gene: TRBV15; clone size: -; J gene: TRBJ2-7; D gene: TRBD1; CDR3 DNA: TGTGCCACCAGCAGGGAGAGGGGGCCACACTCCTACGAGCAGTACTTC; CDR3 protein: CATSRERGPHSYEQYF
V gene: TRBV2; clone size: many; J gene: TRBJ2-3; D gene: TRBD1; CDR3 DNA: TGTGCCAGCCGCTTAGGACAGGTCACAGATACGCAGTATTTT; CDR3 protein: CASRLGQVTDTQYF
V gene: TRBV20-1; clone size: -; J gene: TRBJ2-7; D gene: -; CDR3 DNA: TGCAGTGCTAGGAGGCAGGCAGGCTACGAGCAGTACTTC; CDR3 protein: CSARRQAGYEQYF
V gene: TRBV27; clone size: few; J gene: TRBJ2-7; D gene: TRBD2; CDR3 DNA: TGTGCCAGCAGTTTATTAGGGACTAGCGGGAGAGCCTACGAGCAGTACTTC; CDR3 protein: CASSLLGTSGRAYEQYF
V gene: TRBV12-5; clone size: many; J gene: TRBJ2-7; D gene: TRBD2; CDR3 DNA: TGTGCTAGTGGTTCTGCGGTTCTAGCGGGAGGGCCGCACGAGCAGTACTTC; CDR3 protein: CASGSAVLAGGPHEQYF
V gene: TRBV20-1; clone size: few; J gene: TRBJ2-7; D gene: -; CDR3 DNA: TGCAGTGCTACTCCTTCGGGCAGGGGCACCTCCTACGAGCAGTACTTC; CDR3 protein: CSATPSGRGTSYEQYF
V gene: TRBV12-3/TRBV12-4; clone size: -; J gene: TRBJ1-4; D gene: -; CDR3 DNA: TGTGCCAGCAGCCCGGGGGGGGCTAGGACTAATGAAAAACTGTTTTTT; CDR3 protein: CASSPGGARTNEKLFF
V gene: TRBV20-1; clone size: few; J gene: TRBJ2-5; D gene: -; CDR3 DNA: TGCAGTGCTAGGCGAGAGACCCAGTACTTC; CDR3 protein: CSARRETQYF
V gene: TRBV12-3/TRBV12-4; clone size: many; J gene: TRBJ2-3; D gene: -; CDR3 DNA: TGTGCCAGCAGCTCATCGGGGGGCACAGATACGCAGTATTTT; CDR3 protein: CASSSSGGTDTQYF
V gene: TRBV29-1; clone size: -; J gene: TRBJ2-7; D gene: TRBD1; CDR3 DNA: TGCAGCGGTCGCACGGGACAGGGGACCTACGAGCAGTACTTC; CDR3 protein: CSGRTGQGTYEQYF
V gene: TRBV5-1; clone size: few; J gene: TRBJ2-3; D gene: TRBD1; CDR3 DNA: TGCGCCAGCACCACCGGGACAGGGGGAACAGATACGCAGTATTTT; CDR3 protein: CASTTGTGGTDTQYF
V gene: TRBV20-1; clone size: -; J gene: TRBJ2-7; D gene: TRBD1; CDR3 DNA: TGCAGTGCTTCCCCGGGACAGGGGGTGGGGCAGTACTTC; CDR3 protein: CSASPGQGVGQYF
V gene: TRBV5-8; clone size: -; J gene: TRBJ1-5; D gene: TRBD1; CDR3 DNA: TGTGCCAGCAGCCGGAGACAGGGGAACGGGCAGCCCCAGCATTTT; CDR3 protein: CASSRRQGNGQPQHF
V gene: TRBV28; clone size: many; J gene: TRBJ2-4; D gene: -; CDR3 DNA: TGTGCCAGCAGTTTACGCGGGTTCCTAGCCAAAAACATTCAGTACTTC; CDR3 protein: CASSLRGFLAKNIQYF
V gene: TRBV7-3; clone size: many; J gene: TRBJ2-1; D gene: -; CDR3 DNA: TGTGCCAGCAGCTCCCGGAGGGGGTCCAATGAGCAGTTCTTC; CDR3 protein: CASSSRRGSNEQFF
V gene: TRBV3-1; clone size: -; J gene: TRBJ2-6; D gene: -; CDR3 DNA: TGTGCCAGCAGCCAGATTGTCCCTGGGGCCAACGTCCTGACTTTC; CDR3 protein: CASSQIVPGANVLTF
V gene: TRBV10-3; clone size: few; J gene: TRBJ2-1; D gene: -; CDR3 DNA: TGTGCCATCAGTGAAGGACCCTCACCTCCTTACAATGAGCAGTTCTTC; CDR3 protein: CAISEGPSPPYNEQFF
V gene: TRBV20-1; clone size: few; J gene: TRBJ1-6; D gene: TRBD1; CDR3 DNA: TGCAGTGCTAGGGGACAGGGGGCCGATTCACCCCTCCACTTT; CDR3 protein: CSARGQGADSPLHF
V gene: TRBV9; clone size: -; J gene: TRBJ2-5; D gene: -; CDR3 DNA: TGTGCCAGCAGCGTAGGAGGAGCAGAGACCCAGTACTTC; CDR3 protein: CASSVGGAETQYF
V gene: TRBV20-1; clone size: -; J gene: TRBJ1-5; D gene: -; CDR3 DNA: TGCAGTGCCCCCGGTCCGGGGGCGGTGGGCAATCAGCCCCAGCATTTT; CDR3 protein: CSAPGPGAVGNQPQHF
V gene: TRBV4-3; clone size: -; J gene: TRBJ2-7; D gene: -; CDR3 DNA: TGCGCCAGCAGCCACCAGACGAATTCCTACGAGCAGTACTTC; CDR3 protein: CASSHQTNSYEQYF
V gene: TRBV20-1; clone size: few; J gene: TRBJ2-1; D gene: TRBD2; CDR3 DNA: TGCAGTGCCTGGACTAGCGAATACAATGAGCAGTTCTTC; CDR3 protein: CSAWTSEYNEQFF
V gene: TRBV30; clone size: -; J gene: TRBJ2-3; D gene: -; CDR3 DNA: TGTGCCTCAGGGGAAGAGGGCACAGATACGCAGTATTTT; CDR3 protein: CASGEEGTDTQYF
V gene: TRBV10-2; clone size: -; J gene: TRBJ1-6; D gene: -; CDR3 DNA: TGCGCCAGCAGTGAACTAGGGGATAATTCACCCCTCCACTTT; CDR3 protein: CASSELGDNSPLHF
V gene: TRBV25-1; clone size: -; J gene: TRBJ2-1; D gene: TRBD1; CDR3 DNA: TGTGCCAGCAGTGTGGGACAGGTCTACAATGAGCAGTTCTTC; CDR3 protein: CASSVGQVYNEQFF
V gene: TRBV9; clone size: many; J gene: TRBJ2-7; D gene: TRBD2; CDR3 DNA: TGTGCCAGCAGCGTAGGAACTAGCGGGAGCGAGCAGTACTTC; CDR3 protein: CASSVGTSGSEQYF
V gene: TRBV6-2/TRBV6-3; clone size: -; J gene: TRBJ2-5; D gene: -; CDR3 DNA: TGTGCCAGCAGTCCCTGGGGACTTACCGAGACCCAGTACTTC; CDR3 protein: CASSPWGLTETQYF
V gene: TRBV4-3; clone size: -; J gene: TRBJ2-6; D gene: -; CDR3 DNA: TGCGCCAGCAGCCAAGTCCGAGGGACTCCTGGGGCCAACGTCCTGACTTTC; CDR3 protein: CASSQVRGTPGANVLTF
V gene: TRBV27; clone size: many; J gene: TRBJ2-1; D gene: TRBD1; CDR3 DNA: TGTGCCAGCAGTTTAAACGGACAGGGAAGCTACAATGAGCAGTTCTTC; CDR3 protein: CASSLNGQGSYNEQFF
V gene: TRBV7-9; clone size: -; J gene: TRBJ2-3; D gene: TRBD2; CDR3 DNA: TGTGCCAGCAGCTTAATGGCGGGAGCAAGAGATACGCAGTATTTT; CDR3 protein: CASSLMAGARDTQYF
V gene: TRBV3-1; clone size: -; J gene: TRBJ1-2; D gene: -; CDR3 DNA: TGTGCCAGCAGCCAGACCCTTCGGGCCGGCAATGGCTACACCTTC; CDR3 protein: CASSQTLRAGNGYTF
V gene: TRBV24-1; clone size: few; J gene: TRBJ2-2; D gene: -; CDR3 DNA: TGTGCCACCAGTGATTTGACGGGGGGCAGGACCGGGGAGCTGTTTTTT; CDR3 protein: CATSDLTGGRTGELFF
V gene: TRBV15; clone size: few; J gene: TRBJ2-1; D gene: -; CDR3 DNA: TGTGCCACCAGCAGAGATCTAGCGTGGGAGCAGTTCTTC; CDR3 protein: CATSRDLAWEQFF